These 16 T cell receptor beta chains were all obtained from the same sample, sequenced in a study of shared clonotypes between healthy human individuals (TCRdb year 2020). For the CD8 naive samples, CD45RO-negative cells were positively selected for CCR7, yielding a CD45RA+CCR7+ population from which TemRA cells were excluded. To prepare the library, the immunoSEQ multiplex PCR assay was applied. The table comes from immuneACCESS by way of TCRdb, which keeps in-frame sequences with V and J called. Part of the clones is missing from these tables; in studies checked, under half for an unresolved V gene and the rest for unknown reasons. In all, the sample holds about 1,900,000 clones, and over 85% of those were seen once. The ten largest clones take up more than 0.95% of the sample. The sample comprised naive CD8+ T cells sorted from blood. The label giving this sample's cell subset or site can be read as: CD45RA+CCR7+. The receptors come from a man aged 18 to 30 in good health.

V gene TRBV7-9 combines with J gene TRBJ2-7; D remains ambiguous. V was shortened by 5 bases and J by 6 bases, with 11 bases between the two germline ends. CDR1 and CDR2 from the germline V gene are SEHNR and FQNEAQ (reference sequence). The CDR3 runs to 12 residues. The CDR3 here is CASSPGHGEQYF. CDR3 in DNA: TGTGCCAGCAGCCCGGGCCACGGCGAGCAGTACTTC.

The chain has TRBV11-2 and TRBJ2-5; D might be TRBD2 (6 bases). This CDR3 contains 14 residues. V was trimmed by 2 bases and J by 5 bases, leaving 12 bases between them. Germline V gene lookup returns CDR1 SGHAT and CDR2 FQNNGV. The CDR3 region is CASSLRSGGETQYF. DNA for the CDR3: TGTGCCAGCAGCTTACGGTCCGGAGGGGAGACCCAGTACTTC.

The chain combines TRBV5-4 with TRBJ1-4, with TRBD1 matching 7 bases. Germline trimming cut 2 bases from V and 8 bases from J; bases unmatched to any gene: 6. The CDR3 covers 14 residues. From germline, CDR1 is SGHNT and CDR2 YYREEE (reference sequence). In DNA form, the CDR3 reads TGTGCCAGCAGCTTCACAGGGGAAGGGGAAAAACTGTTTTTT. Amino acids: CASSFTGEGEKLFF.

The chain joins TRBV7-2 to TRBJ2-5; 7 bases line up with TRBD2. Germline V lookup: CDR1 SGHTA, CDR2 FQGNSA. With V trimmed by 3 bases and J by 2 bases, 6 bases remained unmatched. The CDR3 runs 15 residues. The CDR3 DNA reads TGTGCCAGCAGCTTTGAGGGAGGGTCTCAAGAGACCCAGTACTTC. As protein: CASSFEGGSQETQYF.

With regard to this clone: Other DNA sequences from this sample encode an identical CDR3 as well. The chain uses TRBV6-1 and TRBJ1-2; D not certain. Germline V CDR1 and CDR2: MNHNS, SASEGT. Trimming removed 1 base from V and 4 bases from J, with 7 bases in between. The CDR3 sequence is 13 residues long. CDR3 amino acids: CASSEGSGYGYTF. The CDR3 DNA follows: TGTGCCAGCAGTGAAGGGTCAGGCTATGGCTACACCTTC.

The CDR3 bases are TGTGCCACCGATACAGGGGACCCTTATAGCAATCAGCCCCAGCATTTT. Translated: CATDTGDPYSNQPQHF. The chain joins TRBV28 to TRBJ1-5; 7 bases are shared with TRBD1. The V segment lost 10 bases and the J segment 0 bases; nucleotides outside the gene matches: 12. Germline loops: CDR1 MDHEN, CDR2 SYDVKM. This CDR3 comprises 16 residues.

The chain uses TRBV15 and TRBJ1-3; D gene unclear. The germline CDR1 and CDR2 sequences are LNHNV and YYDKDF (reference sequence). This CDR3 contains 15 residues. V was clipped by 3 bases and J by 0 bases, with 9 bases between them. The CDR3 DNA reads TGTGCCACCAGCAGCAGATTTTACTCTGGAAACACCATATATTTT. It codes for CATSSRFYSGNTIYF.

As to this clone: The same CDR3 arises from other DNA sequences in this sample as well. CDR3: CASSPWTAQETQYF. The CDR3 DNA reads as TGTGCCAGCAGCCCCTGGACTGCGCAAGAGACCCAGTACTTC. The V gene is TRBV7-9, the J gene TRBJ2-5, with D perhaps matching TRBD2 (5 bases). Trimming left V 5 bases short and J 2 bases short, with 12 bases between. Germline CDR1 reads SEHNR; CDR2 reads FQNEAQ (reference sequence). The CDR3 is 14 residues long.

This clone was counted a single time. The rearrangement uses TRBV18 and TRBJ2-5; no definite D call. The germline V gene has CDR1 KGHSH and CDR2 LQKENI. This CDR3 spans 14 amino acids. With 3 bases removed from V and 5 bases from J, the gap between germline ends came to 13 bases. Here the CDR3 DNA reads TGTGCCAGCTCACCCATGGTAGAGGCGGAGACCCAGTACTTC. Translating gives CASSPMVEAETQYF.

The gene calls are TRBV5-6 and TRBJ1-1; perhaps TRBD1 as D (6 bases). V was pared by 4 bases and J by 1 base, with 17 bases between. CDR3 length: 16 residues. Germline CDR1 reads SGHDT; CDR2 reads YYEEEE. The DNA of the CDR3 is TGTGCCAGCAGCCCCTTTAATTGGGGGCAGAACACTGAAGCTTTCTTT. Protein product: CASSPFNWGQNTEAFF. The whole variable domain, filled in from reference TRBV5-6 and TRBJ1-1, reads DAGVTQSPTHLIKTRGQQVTLRCSPKSGHDTVSWYQQALGQGPQFIFQYYEEEERQRGNFPDRFSGHQFPNYSSELNVNALLLGDSALYLCASSPFNWGQNTEAFFGQGTRLTVV.

The chain employs TRBV27 and TRBJ2-7, with D possibly matching TRBD1 (6 bases). Germline CDR1 is MNHEY and CDR2 is SMNVEV (reference sequence). This CDR3 is built from 15 residues. V lost 6 bases and J 7 bases, leaving 22 bases between the germline ends. The CDR3 protein is CASSPTGPPQGEQYF. Written as DNA, the CDR3 is TGTGCCAGCAGCCCTACAGGGCCTCCCCAGGGGGAGCAGTACTTC.

The chain carries TRBV9 and TRBJ2-5; 7 nucleotides agree with TRBD2. The germline V gene encodes CDR1 SGDLS and CDR2 YYNGEE. V gave up 4 bases and J gave up 5 bases; unmatched junction bases: 11. This CDR3 region has 15 residues. CDR3 coding DNA: TGTGCCAGCAGCCCTACATGGGGAGGGGATGAGACCCAGTACTTC. Its translation: CASSPTWGGDETQYF.

The chain links TRBV27 to TRBJ1-1; TRBD1 agrees at 8 bases. There are 16 residues in the CDR3. Germline CDR1 MNHEY, CDR2 SMNVEV (reference sequence). J gave up 0 bases and V 5 bases, and 8 bases lay outside the gene matches. The CDR3 protein is CASSPRQGLVNTEAFF. CDR3 in DNA: TGTGCCAGCAGTCCGCGACAGGGGCTGGTGAACACTGAAGCTTTCTTT.

To note about this clone: The same CDR3 can be traced to other DNA sequences in this sample. V and J are TRBV27 and TRBJ2-2; 9 bases line up with TRBD1. J lost 7 bases, V lost 5 bases, and 5 bases had no gene match. CDR1 MNHEY and CDR2 SMNVEV come from the germline V gene (reference sequence). The CDR3 length is 14 residues. The CDR3 sequence is CASSPGTGIGELFF. The DNA for the CDR3 is TGTGCCAGCAGTCCAGGGACAGGGATCGGGGAGCTGTTTTTT.

J is TRBJ1-3 and V is TRBV4-1; tentatively, D is TRBD1 (5 bases). V was cut by 4 bases and J by 0 bases, with 10 bases left in between. The length of the CDR3 is 15 residues. The germline gives CDR1 MGHRA, CDR2 YSYEKL. The DNA for the CDR3 is TGCGCCAGCAGCCCCCCCGGGGGCTCTGGAAACACCATATATTTT. It codes for CASSPPGGSGNTIYF.

This clone was detected a few times. The chain carries TRBV30 and TRBJ2-5; no clear D gene. The germline V and J ends were trimmed by 4 bases and 9 bases, with 12 bases remaining between them. Germline values: CDR1 GTSNPN, CDR2 SVGIG (reference sequence). This CDR3 spans 11 amino acids. This CDR3 is CAWNEGGPQYF. The CDR3 nucleotides are TGTGCCTGGAATGAAGGCGGCCCCCAGTACTTC.